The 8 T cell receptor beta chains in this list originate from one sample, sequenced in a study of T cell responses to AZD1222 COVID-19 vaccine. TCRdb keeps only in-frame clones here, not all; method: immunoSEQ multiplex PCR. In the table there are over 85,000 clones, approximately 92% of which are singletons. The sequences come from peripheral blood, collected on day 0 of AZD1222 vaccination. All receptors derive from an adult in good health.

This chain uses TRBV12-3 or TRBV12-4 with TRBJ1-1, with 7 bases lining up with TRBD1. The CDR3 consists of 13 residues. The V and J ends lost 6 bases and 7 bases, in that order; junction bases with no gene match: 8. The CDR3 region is CASSFDRDSEAFF. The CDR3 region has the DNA TGTGCCAGCAGCTTCGACAGGGACAGTGAAGCTTTCTTT.

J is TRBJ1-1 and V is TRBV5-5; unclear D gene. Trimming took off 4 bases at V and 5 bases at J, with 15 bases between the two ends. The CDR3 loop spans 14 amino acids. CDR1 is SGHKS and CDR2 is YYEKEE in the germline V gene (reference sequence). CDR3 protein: CASSIYGMETEAFF. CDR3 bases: TGTGCCAGCAGCATCTACGGAATGGAAACTGAAGCTTTCTTT.

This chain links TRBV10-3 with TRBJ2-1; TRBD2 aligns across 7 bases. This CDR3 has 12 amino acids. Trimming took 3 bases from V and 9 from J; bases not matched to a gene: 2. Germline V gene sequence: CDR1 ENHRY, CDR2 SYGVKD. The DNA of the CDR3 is TGTGCCATCAGTGACGGGGAGGGTGAGCAGTTCTTC. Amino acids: CAISDGEGEQFF.

The CDR3 sequence: CASSFIRRYIGDTTVHIYF. CDR3 in DNA: TGTGCCAGCAGCTTCATCCGTCGATATATAGGGGACACCACGGTTCACATATATTTT. The rearrangement joins TRBV7-9 to TRBJ1-3, with D perhaps TRBD1 (6 bases). This CDR3 contains 19 residues. Germline-derived CDR1 and CDR2 are SEHNR and FQNEAQ (reference sequence). With 3 bases removed from V and 12 bases from J, the gap between germline ends came to 33 bases. The full variable domain, with the rest looked up from reference TRBV7-9 and TRBJ1-3, is DTGVSQNPRHKITKRGQNVTFRCDPISEHNRLYWYRQTLGQGPEFLTYFQNEAQLEKSRLLSDRFSAERPKGSFSTLEIQRTEQGDSAMYLCASSFIRRYIGDTTVHIYFGEGSWLTVV.

The CDR3 protein is CASSSEQGANQPQHF. The CDR3 DNA sequence: TGTGCCAGCAGTTCGGAACAGGGGGCGAATCAGCCCCAGCATTTT. V usage is TRBV27 and J usage is TRBJ1-5, with 9 nucleotides matching TRBD1. Trimming removed 4 bases from V and 4 bases from J; junction bases left unmatched: 5. The CDR3 contains 15 residues. Germline V gene sequence: CDR1 MNHEY, CDR2 SMNVEV (reference sequence).

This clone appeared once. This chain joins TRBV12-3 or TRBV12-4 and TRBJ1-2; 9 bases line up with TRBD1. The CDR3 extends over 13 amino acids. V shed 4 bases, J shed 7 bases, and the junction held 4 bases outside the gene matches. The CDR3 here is CASSWDRAFGYTF. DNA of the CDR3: TGTGCCAGCAGTTGGGACAGGGCTTTTGGCTACACCTTC.

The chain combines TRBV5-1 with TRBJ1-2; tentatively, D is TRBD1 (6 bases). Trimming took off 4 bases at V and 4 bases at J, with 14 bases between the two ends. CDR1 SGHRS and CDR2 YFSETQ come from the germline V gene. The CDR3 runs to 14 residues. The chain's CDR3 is CASSPGEVSYGYTF. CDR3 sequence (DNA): TGCGCCAGCAGCCCAGGGGAAGTTAGCTATGGCTACACCTTC.

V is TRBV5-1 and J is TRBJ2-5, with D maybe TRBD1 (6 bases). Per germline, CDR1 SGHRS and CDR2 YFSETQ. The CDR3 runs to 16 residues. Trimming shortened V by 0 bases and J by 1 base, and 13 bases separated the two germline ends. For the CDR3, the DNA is TGCGCCAGCAGCTTGGACGGCCAAGGGGGCCAAGAGACCCAGTACTTC. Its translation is CASSLDGQGGQETQYF.